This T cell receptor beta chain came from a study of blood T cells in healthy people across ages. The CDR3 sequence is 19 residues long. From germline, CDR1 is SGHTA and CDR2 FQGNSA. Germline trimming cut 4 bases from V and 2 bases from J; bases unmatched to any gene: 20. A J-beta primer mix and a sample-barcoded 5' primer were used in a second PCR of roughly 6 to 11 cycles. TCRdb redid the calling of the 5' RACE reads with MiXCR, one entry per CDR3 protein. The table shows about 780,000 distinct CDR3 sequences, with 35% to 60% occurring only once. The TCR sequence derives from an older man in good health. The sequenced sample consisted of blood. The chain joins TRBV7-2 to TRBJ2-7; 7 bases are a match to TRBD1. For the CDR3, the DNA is TGTGCCAGCAGCTACCTGGGACAGACAAGGGCCCCATCCCCCTACGAGCAGTACTTC. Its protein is CASSYLGQTRAPSPYEQYF.